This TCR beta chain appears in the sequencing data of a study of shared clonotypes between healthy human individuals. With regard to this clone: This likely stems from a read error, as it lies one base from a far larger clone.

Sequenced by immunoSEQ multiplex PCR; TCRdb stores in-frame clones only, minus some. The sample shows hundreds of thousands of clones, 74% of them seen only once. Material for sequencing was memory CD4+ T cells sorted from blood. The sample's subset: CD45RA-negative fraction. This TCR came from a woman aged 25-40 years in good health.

The CDR3 region is CAGSQALGVYEQYF. Written as DNA, the CDR3 is TGTGCCGGCAGCCAAGCACTGGGGGTCTACGAGCAGTACTTC. The rearrangement uses TRBV4-2 and TRBJ2-7; D may match TRBD1 or TRBD2 (5 bases each). The V gene's germline CDR1 is LGHNA and CDR2 YNFKEQ. This CDR3 has 14 residues.